This T cell receptor beta chain was captured in a study of T cell repertoires in cytomegalovirus infection. Using its own MiXCR run on the reads, TCRdb lists one record per CDR3 protein. This table has 310,000 or so distinct CDR3 sequences, just under 25% appearing once. Whole-study findings and limits: Dominating the ex vivo response were TCR beta clonotypes that were CMV-specific and HLA-C-restricted.

In the case of this clonotype: Its antigen remains unknown.

The sequence came from a human donor in good health (CMV status not recorded). Some clones in this sample may be carry-over from other donors' samples. Sequencing was performed on cultured PBMCs, taken from culture after CMV antigen stimulation.

CDR3 coding DNA: TGTGCCAGCAGTAATCGAGGGGGCGTTAACACTGAAGCTTTCTTT. Its translation: CASSNRGGVNTEAFF. V and J are TRBV6-2 or TRBV6-3 and TRBJ1-1; 7 positions agree with TRBD1. Trimming removed 5 bases from V and 2 bases from J; junction bases left unmatched: 8. Germline V gene sequence: CDR1 MNHEY, CDR2 SVGEGT. The CDR3 totals 15 residues.